The 21 T cell receptor beta chains in this list originate from one sample, sequenced in a study of lymphopenia after photon versus proton radiotherapy (dated by TCRdb to about 2019). The library came from the immunoSEQ multiplex PCR assay. The immuneACCESS repertoire file appears here via TCRdb, limited to in-frame rearrangements. These files lack a portion of the clones; in checked studies, under half of the deficit traces to unresolved V genes, and the cause of the others is not known. A total of fewer than 40,000 clones appear in this sample, 94% of them only once. The biggest ten clones account for around 0.67% of the sample. Sequences were derived from peripheral blood, sampled from a patient treated with photon-based radiotherapy. These receptors all come from a woman between 45 and 60 years old with cholangiocarcinoma.

Comment on this clone: This CDR3 is also generated by other DNA sequences in the sample. The rearrangement joins TRBV28 to TRBJ1-2; no clear D gene. The germline CDR1 and CDR2 sequences are MDHEN and SYDVKM. V lost 2 bases and J 2 bases, leaving 6 bases between the germline ends. The CDR3 runs to 13 residues. The CDR3 DNA reads TGTGCCAGCAGTTTAGACGGGAACTATGGCTACACCTTC. Its protein product is CASSLDGNYGYTF.

This chain links TRBV9 with TRBJ1-2; 8 bases match TRBD1. This CDR3 is 13 amino acids long. The V and J ends lost 3 bases and 7 bases, in that order; junction bases with no gene match: 5. Germline-derived CDR1 and CDR2 are SGDLS and YYNGEE. The CDR3 DNA sequence: TGTGCCAGCAGCGCAGACAGGGGACGTGGCTACACCTTC. It yields the protein CASSADRGRGYTF.

The gene calls are TRBV4-3 and TRBJ2-1; D possibly corresponds to TRBD1 (5 bases). This CDR3 contains 14 residues. Trimming removed 1 base from V and 10 bases from J, with 14 bases in between. Germline assignment: CDR1 LGHNA and CDR2 YSLEER. CDR3 DNA sequence: TGCGCCAGCAGCCAAGGAAATCAGGGCGGCGAGCAGTTCTTC. The encoded protein is CASSQGNQGGEQFF.

The V gene is TRBV4-3, the J gene TRBJ2-6; weak D call: TRBD2 (6 bases). The CDR3 length is 16 residues. V was pared by 6 bases and J by 1 base, with 13 bases between. Germline CDR1 and CDR2: LGHNA and YSLEER. The CDR3 nucleotides are TGCGCCAGCAGTCTGGGGGGATCGTCTGGGGCCAACGTCCTGACTTTC. The encoded protein is CASSLGGSSGANVLTF.

The V gene is TRBV28, the J gene TRBJ2-7, with D perhaps matching TRBD1 (5 bases). The CDR3 is made up of 16 amino acids. Trimming pared 6 bases from V and 6 bases from J, leaving 24 bases between. Germline loops: CDR1 MDHEN, CDR2 SYDVKM. The CDR3 loop reads CASSRRLWQGRTEQYF. The CDR3 coding sequence is TGTGCCAGCAGCCGGCGGTTGTGGCAGGGAAGAACCGAGCAGTACTTC.

This chain connects TRBV10-3 to TRBJ1-1; tentatively, D is TRBD1 (6 bases). V was shortened by 2 bases and J by 5 bases, with 12 bases between the two germline ends. The germline gives CDR1 ENHRY, CDR2 SYGVKD. The CDR3 runs to 14 residues. CDR3 coding DNA: TGTGCCATCAGTGAGCTCGGGGGGGCGACTGAAGCTTTCTTT. Its translation is CAISELGGATEAFF.

V is TRBV9 and J is TRBJ2-7; D is uncertain. V shed 0 bases and J shed 6 bases, with 10 bases lying between them. Per germline, CDR1 SGDLS and CDR2 YYNGEE. The CDR3 contains 13 residues. CDR3 in DNA: TGTGCCAGCAGCGTAGAGAGAGTTAGCGAGCAGTACTTC. Translation: CASSVERVSEQYF.

The chain couples TRBV6-1 to TRBJ1-3; a weak D match, TRBD1 (5 bases). Germline V gene data show CDR1 as MNHNS and CDR2 as SASEGT. There are 16 residues in the CDR3. V was cut by 3 bases and J by 0 bases, with 12 bases left in between. The CDR3 nucleotides are TGTGCCAGCAGTGAGGTGGGGCTACCCTCTGGAAACACCATATATTTT. Amino acid sequence: CASSEVGLPSGNTIYF.

The chain joins TRBV18 to TRBJ1-1, with D uncertain. Trimming shortened V by 6 bases and J by 8 bases, and 13 bases separated the two germline ends. The CDR3 is 12 amino acids. CDR1 and CDR2 from the germline V gene are KGHSH and LQKENI. The CDR3 is CASSLDSNEAFF. CDR3 coding DNA: TGTGCCAGCTCCCTGGACTCCAACGAAGCTTTCTTT.

The chain combines TRBV7-9 with TRBJ1-2; a possible D gene is TRBD1 (6 bases). Trimming shortened V by 7 bases and J by 6 bases, and 15 bases separated the two germline ends. CDR3 length: 13 residues. Germline lookup yields CDR1 SEHNR and CDR2 FQNEAQ (reference sequence). CDR3 nucleotide sequence: TGTGCCAGCAACAACAGGGAACCCAATGGCTACACCTTC. This encodes CASNNREPNGYTF.

This clone was counted between two and nine times. This chain links TRBV29-1 with TRBJ1-3; D may be TRBD1 (6 bases). V lost 6 bases and J lost 2, with 11 bases in between. The CDR3 is 13 residues long. Per germline, CDR1 SQVTM and CDR2 ANQGSEA. The CDR3 loop reads CSVQTGAGNTIYF. The CDR3 DNA is TGCAGCGTCCAGACAGGAGCTGGAAACACCATATATTTT.

The V and J genes are TRBV9 and TRBJ1-2; TRBD1 matches 7 bases. CDR3 length: 14 amino acids. V lost 2 bases, J lost 3 bases, and 4 bases stayed unmatched. Germline V gene data show CDR1 as SGDLS and CDR2 as YYNGEE. CDR3 amino acids: CASSVTGRDYGYTF. Here the CDR3 DNA reads TGTGCCAGCAGCGTGACAGGGAGGGACTATGGCTACACCTTC.

The V and J genes are TRBV19 and TRBJ2-1; tentatively, D is TRBD1 (6 bases). Germline-derived CDR1 and CDR2 are LNHDA and SQIVND (reference sequence). Trimming removed 5 bases at V and 7 bases at J, with 9 bases between. This CDR3 contains 12 residues. The CDR3 reads CASSSRGNEQFF. For the CDR3, the DNA is TGTGCCAGTAGTTCGAGGGGGAATGAGCAGTTCTTC. Full variable domain (remainder filled in from reference TRBV19 and TRBJ2-1): DGGITQSPKYLFRKEGQNVTLSCEQNLNHDAMYWYRQDPGQGLRLIYYSQIVNDFQKGDIAEGYSVSREKKESFPLTVTSAQKNPTAFYLCASSSRGNEQFFGPGTRLTVL.

The CDR3: CASSPGTGYYYEQYF. CDR3 nucleotide sequence: TGTGCCAGCAGCCCGGGGACAGGATATTACTACGAGCAGTACTTC. V usage is TRBV5-4 and J usage is TRBJ2-7; 8 bases fit TRBD1. The V gene end was trimmed by 4 bases and the J gene end by 3 bases; junction bases not matched to a gene: 9. The V gene's germline CDR1 is SGHNT and CDR2 YYREEE (reference sequence). CDR3 length equals 15 residues.

The V gene is TRBV5-6, the J gene TRBJ1-1, with D tentatively TRBD1 (6 bases). The V gene's germline CDR1 is SGHDT and CDR2 YYEEEE. V lost 1 base to trimming and J lost 11 bases, with 15 bases between them. This CDR3 contains 13 residues. CDR3 DNA: TGTGCCAGCAGCTTGCCACAGGGTCATGATGCTTTCTTT. Residues: CASSLPQGHDAFF.

The chain has TRBV2 and TRBJ1-5, with D perhaps TRBD1 (5 bases). The V end lost 5 bases, the J end lost 2 bases, and 13 bases lay between the germline ends. The CDR3 extends over 15 amino acids. In germline, CDR1 is SNHLY, CDR2 FYNNEI. CDR3 coding DNA: TGTGCCAGCAGTCCAAGGGGTGGAGGCAATCAGCCCCAGCATTTT. Its translation: CASSPRGGGNQPQHF.

The chain couples TRBV10-2 to TRBJ1-1, with TRBD1 as a possible D gene (5 bases). The germline V and J ends were trimmed by 8 bases and 1 base, with 11 bases remaining between them. The CDR3 covers 13 residues. Germline assignment: CDR1 WSHSY and CDR2 SAAADI. The CDR3 here is CASGGGSNTEAFF. The CDR3 bases are TGCGCCAGCGGGGGAGGGTCGAACACTGAAGCTTTCTTT.

The chain combines TRBV7-9 with TRBJ1-3; D gene unclear. CDR1 and CDR2 (germline): SEHNR, FQNEAQ (reference sequence). The V and J ends lost 1 base and 2 bases respectively, with 9 bases between them. The CDR3 consists of 15 residues. The CDR3 loop is CASSLEIMAGNTIYF. CDR3 sequence (DNA): TGTGCCAGCAGCTTAGAAATCATGGCTGGAAACACCATATATTTT.

The chain couples TRBV18 to TRBJ2-1; D unclear. V lost 3 bases, J lost 1 base, and 13 bases lay in between. The CDR3 runs 16 residues. From germline, CDR1 is KGHSH and CDR2 LQKENI. The CDR3 is CASSPLVLGSYNEQFF. As DNA, the CDR3 is TGTGCCAGCTCACCGTTAGTCCTCGGGTCCTACAATGAGCAGTTCTTC.

The chain couples TRBV19 to TRBJ2-5; 12 nucleotides line up with TRBD2. The length of the CDR3 is 15 residues. The germline V gene encodes CDR1 LNHDA and CDR2 SQIVND (reference sequence). J gave up 4 bases and V 6 bases, and 6 bases lay outside the gene matches. The CDR3 sequence: CASSPTTSGGETQYF. DNA of the CDR3: TGTGCCAGTAGCCCTACGACTAGCGGGGGAGAGACCCAGTACTTC.

The V gene is TRBV10-2, the J gene TRBJ1-3; no definite D call. Trimming stripped 2 bases from V and 0 bases from J, with 11 bases between. The CDR3 is 16 amino acids. CDR1 and CDR2 from the germline V gene are WSHSY and SAAADI. CDR3 nucleotide sequence: TGCGCCAGCAGTGAGCGGGTAATGACCTCTGGAAACACCATATATTTT. This gives the protein CASSERVMTSGNTIYF.